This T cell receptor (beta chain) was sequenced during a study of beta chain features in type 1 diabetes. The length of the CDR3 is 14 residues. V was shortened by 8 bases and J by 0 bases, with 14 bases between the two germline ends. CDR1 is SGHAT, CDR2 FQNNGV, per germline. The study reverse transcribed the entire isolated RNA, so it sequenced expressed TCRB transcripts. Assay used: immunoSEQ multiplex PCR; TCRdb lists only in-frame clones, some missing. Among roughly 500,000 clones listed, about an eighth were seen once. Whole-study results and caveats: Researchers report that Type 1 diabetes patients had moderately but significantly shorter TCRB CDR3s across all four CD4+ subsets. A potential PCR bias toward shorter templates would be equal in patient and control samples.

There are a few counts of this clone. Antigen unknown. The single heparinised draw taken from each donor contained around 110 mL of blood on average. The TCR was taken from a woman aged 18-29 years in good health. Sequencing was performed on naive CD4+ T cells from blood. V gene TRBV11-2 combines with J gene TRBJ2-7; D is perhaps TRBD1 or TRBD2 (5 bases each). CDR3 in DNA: TGTGCCAGCGTCCCGGGACCGAGCTCCTACGAGCAGTACTTC. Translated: CASVPGPSSYEQYF.